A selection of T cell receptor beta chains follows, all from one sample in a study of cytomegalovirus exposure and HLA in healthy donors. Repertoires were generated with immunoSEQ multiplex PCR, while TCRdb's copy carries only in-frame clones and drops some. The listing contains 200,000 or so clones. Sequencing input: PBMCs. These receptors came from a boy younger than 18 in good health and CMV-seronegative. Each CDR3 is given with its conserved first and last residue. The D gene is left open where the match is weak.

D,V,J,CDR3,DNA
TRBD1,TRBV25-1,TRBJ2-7,CASSAPGQGTYEQYF,TGTGCCAGCAGTGCCCCGGGACAGGGTACGTACGAGCAGTACTTC
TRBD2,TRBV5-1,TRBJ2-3,CASTGGEDTQYF,TGCGCCAGCACGGGAGGGGAAGATACGCAGTATTTT
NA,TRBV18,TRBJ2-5,CASSPPLQYQETQYF,TGTGCCAGCTCACCACCGTTACAGTACCAAGAGACCCAGTACTTC
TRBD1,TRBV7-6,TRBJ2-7,CASSLVSRGLREQYF,TGTGCCAGCAGCTTAGTAAGTAGGGGGCTCCGCGAGCAGTACTTC
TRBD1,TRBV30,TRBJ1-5,CACPKGRDRASNQPQHF,TGTGCCTGCCCGAAAGGGCGAGACAGGGCGAGCAATCAGCCCCAGCATTTT
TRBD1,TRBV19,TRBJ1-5,CASSIGGQWSNQPQHF,TGTGCCAGTAGTATTGGGGGACAGTGGAGCAATCAGCCCCAGCATTTT
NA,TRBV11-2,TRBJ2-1,CASSLAWGVSDEQFF,TGTGCCAGCAGCTTAGCTTGGGGAGTTAGCGATGAGCAGTTCTTC
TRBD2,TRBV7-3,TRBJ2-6,CASSPRGGAGANVLTF,TGTGCCAGCAGCCCACGGGGGGGGGCTGGGGCCAACGTCCTGACTTTC
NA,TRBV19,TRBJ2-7,CASSMRGPYDEQYF,TGTGCCAGTAGTATGCGTGGTCCGTATGACGAGCAGTACTTC
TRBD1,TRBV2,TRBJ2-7,CASSQTGNYEQYF,TGTGCCAGCAGTCAGACAGGGAACTACGAGCAGTACTTC
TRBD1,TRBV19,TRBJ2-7,CASSPGTDYEQYF,TGTGCCAGTAGTCCCGGGACAGACTACGAGCAGTACTTC
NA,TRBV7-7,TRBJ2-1,CASSLAVEANDEQFF,TGTGCCAGCAGCTTAGCAGTCGAAGCGAACGATGAGCAGTTCTTC
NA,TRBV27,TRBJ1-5,CASSFQGSNQPQHF,TGTGCCAGCAGTTTCCAGGGTAGCAATCAGCCCCAGCATTTT
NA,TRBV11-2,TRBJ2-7,CASSSIKREAGSYEQYF,TGTGCCAGCAGCTCAATTAAGAGGGAAGCTGGCTCCTACGAGCAGTACTTC
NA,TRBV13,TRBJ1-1,CASSSYRGTEAFF,TGTGCCAGCAGCTCCTATAGGGGGACTGAAGCTTTCTTT
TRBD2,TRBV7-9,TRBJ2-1,CASSLELAGANEQFF,TGTGCCAGCAGCTTAGAACTAGCGGGGGCCAATGAGCAGTTCTTC
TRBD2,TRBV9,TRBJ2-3,CASSAGTSGADTQYF,TGTGCCAGCAGCGCTGGGACTAGCGGGGCAGATACGCAGTATTTT
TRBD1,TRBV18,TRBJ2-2,CASSPTTGGAAGELFF,TGTGCCAGCTCACCAACCACAGGGGGCGCAGCCGGGGAGCTGTTTTTT
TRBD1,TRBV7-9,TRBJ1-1,CASSRTGMGTEAFF,TGTGCCAGCAGCCGGACAGGGATGGGAACTGAAGCTTTCTTT
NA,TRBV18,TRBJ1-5,CASSPTSNQPQHF,TGTGCCAGCTCGCCGACTTCCAATCAGCCCCAGCATTTT
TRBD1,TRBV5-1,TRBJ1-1,CASSLQGSPNTEAFF,TGCGCCAGCAGCTTACAGGGGTCCCCGAACACTGAAGCTTTCTTT
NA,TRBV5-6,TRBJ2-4,CASSPRQIAKNIQYF,TGTGCCAGCAGCCCGCGCCAAATAGCCAAAAACATTCAGTACTTC
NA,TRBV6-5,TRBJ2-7,CAISTGSYEQYF,TGTGCCATCAGCACGGGGTCCTACGAGCAGTACTTC
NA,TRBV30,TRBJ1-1,CAWSPLAGAEAFF,TGTGCCTGGAGTCCCCTTGCAGGCGCTGAAGCTTTCTTT
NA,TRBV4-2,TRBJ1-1,CASSQDLEYTEAFF,TGTGCCAGCAGCCAAGATTTGGAGTACACTGAAGCTTTCTTT
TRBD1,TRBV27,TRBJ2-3,CASRSGGRGTDTQYF,TGTGCCAGCAGATCAGGGGGCAGAGGCACAGATACGCAGTATTTT
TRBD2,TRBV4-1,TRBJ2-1,CASSQPPSGGALGEQFF,TGCGCCAGCAGCCAACCTCCTAGCGGGGGGGCATTAGGTGAGCAGTTCTTC
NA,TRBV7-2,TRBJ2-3,CASSLQAGQFTDTQYF,TGTGCCAGCAGCCTCCAGGCCGGACAGTTCACAGATACGCAGTATTTT
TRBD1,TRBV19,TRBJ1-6,CASNTGQGVDSPLHF,TGTGCCAGTAACACAGGACAGGGGGTTGATTCACCCCTCCACTTT
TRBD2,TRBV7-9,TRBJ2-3,CASSLSLTSGTDTQYF,TGTGCCAGCAGCTTATCTTTGACTAGCGGCACAGATACGCAGTATTTT
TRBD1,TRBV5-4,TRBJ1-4,CASSNPPGTANEKLFF,TGTGCCAGCAGCAACCCGCCCGGGACAGCTAATGAAAAACTGTTTTTT
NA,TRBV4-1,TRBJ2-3,CASSQVADTQYF,TGCGCCAGCAGCCAAGTAGCAGATACGCAGTATTTT
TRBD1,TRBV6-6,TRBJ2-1,CASSYASGTGDEQFF,TGTGCCAGCAGTTACGCGTCCGGGACAGGGGATGAGCAGTTCTTC
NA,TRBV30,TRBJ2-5,CAWSVTQGRETQYF,TGTGCCTGGAGTGTGACCCAGGGGCGCGAGACCCAGTACTTC
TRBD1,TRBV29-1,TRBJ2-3,CSVTDRGRDTQYF,TGCAGCGTTACAGACAGGGGCCGGGATACGCAGTATTTT
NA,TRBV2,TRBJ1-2,CASSSDTSGYGYTF,TGTGCCAGCAGTTCTGACACCTCTGGCTATGGCTACACCTTC
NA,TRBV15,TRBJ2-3,CATSKGQTDTQYF,TGTGCCACCAGCAAAGGACAGACAGATACGCAGTATTTT
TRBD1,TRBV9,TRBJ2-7,CASSVTGRTGTAEQYF,TGTGCCAGCAGCGTTACAGGGAGGACAGGGACGGCCGAGCAGTACTTC
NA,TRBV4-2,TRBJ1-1,CASSPRLTPGVTTEAFF,TGTGCCAGCAGCCCCCGACTAACCCCAGGGGTTACGACTGAAGCTTTCTTT
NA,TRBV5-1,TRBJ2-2,CASSLSAGDTNTGELFF,TGCGCCAGCAGCTTGTCCGCCGGGGACACCAACACCGGGGAGCTGTTTTTT
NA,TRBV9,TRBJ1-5,CASSAVGDQPQHF,TGTGCCAGCAGCGCGGTAGGGGATCAGCCCCAGCATTTT
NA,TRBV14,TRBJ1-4,CASSRDRSTNEKLFF,TGTGCCAGCAGCCGCGACAGGTCAACTAATGAAAAACTGTTTTTT
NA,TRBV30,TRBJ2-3,CAWSVAHHDTQYF,TGTGCCTGGAGTGTAGCCCACCACGATACGCAGTATTTT
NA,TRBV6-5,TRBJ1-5,CASRLEGSTPQHF,TGTGCCAGCAGACTTGAGGGCTCAACGCCCCAGCATTTT
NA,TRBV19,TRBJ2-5,CASSMGLSVETQYF,TGTGCCAGTAGTATGGGGCTATCGGTAGAGACCCAGTACTTC
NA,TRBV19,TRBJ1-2,CASSPGIYGYTF,TGTGCCAGTTCCCCGGGAATCTATGGCTACACCTTC
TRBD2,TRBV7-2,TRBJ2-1,CASSLLAGAYNEQFF,TGTGCCAGCAGCCTCTTAGCGGGGGCCTACAATGAGCAGTTCTTC
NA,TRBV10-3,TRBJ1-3,CAISESMGAAGNTIYF,TGTGCCATCAGTGAGTCGATGGGGGCCGCTGGAAACACCATATATTTT
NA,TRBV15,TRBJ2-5,CATSRRDQETQYF,TGTGCCACCAGCAGACGGGACCAAGAGACCCAGTACTTC
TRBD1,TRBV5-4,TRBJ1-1,CASRLDRENTEAFF,TGTGCCAGCAGATTAGACAGGGAGAACACTGAAGCTTTCTTT
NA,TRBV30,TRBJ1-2,CALAFTGEYGYTF,TGTGCCTTGGCGTTTACGGGAGAATATGGCTACACCTTC
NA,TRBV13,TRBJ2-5,CASSFGETQYF,TGTGCCAGCAGCTTCGGGGAGACCCAGTACTTC
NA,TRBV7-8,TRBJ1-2,CASSQTQGTLRYGYTF,TGTGCCAGCAGCCAAACCCAGGGGACCCTTCGCTATGGCTACACCTTC
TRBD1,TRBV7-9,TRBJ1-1,CASSPRTGNEAFF,TGTGCCAGCAGCCCGAGGACAGGGAATGAAGCTTTCTTT
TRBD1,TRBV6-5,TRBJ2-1,CASSYTQGAANNEQFF,TGTGCCAGCAGTTACACACAGGGGGCGGCCAACAATGAGCAGTTCTTC
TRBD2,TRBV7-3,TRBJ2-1,CASSFLAGGPYNEQFF,TGTGCCAGCAGCTTCTTAGCGGGGGGCCCCTACAATGAGCAGTTCTTC
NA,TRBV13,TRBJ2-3,CASSLNGGASTDTQYF,TGTGCCAGCAGCTTAAACGGCGGGGCTAGCACAGATACGCAGTATTTT
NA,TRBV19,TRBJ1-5,CASTGGFRNQPQHF,TGTGCCAGTACCGGGGGGTTCCGCAATCAGCCCCAGCATTTT
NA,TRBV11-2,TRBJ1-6,CASSLGGFNSPLHF,TGTGCCAGCAGCTTGGGGGGGTTTAATTCACCCCTCCACTTT